The sample holds one count of the clone carrying this T cell receptor beta chain. Trimming took 1 base from V and 2 from J, leaving 6 bases between them. The germline CDR1 and CDR2 sequences are SEHNR and FQNEAQ (reference sequence). This CDR3 spans 14 amino acids. The data were taken from a study of technical replicates of blood from several donors. The assay was immunoSEQ multiplex PCR, and TCRdb's table has in-frame clones only and misses some. The data show tens of thousands of clones, around 97% seen once. The rearrangement joins TRBV7-9 to TRBJ2-1; D is possibly TRBD1 (6 bases). The receptor's source is a human donor in good health. Sequenced input: T cells isolated from PBMCs. CDR3 DNA sequence: TGTGCCAGCAGCTTAGGGGGGCCCTACAATGAGCAGTTCTTC. Protein sequence: CASSLGGPYNEQFF.